Each of the 32 T cell receptor beta chains below was sequenced from the same sample in a study of cytomegalovirus exposure and HLA in healthy donors. This table comes from immunoSEQ multiplex PCR, and its TCRdb copy is limited to in-frame clones, with some not included. Among 140,000 to 150,000 clones listed, 87% were seen once. Sequenced material: PBMCs. The receptors originated from a man in his late teens or twenties in good health and CMV-seropositive.

The chain is built from TRBV19 and TRBJ2-1; 14 bases are shared with TRBD2. In germline, CDR1 is LNHDA, CDR2 SQIVND (reference sequence). J was trimmed by 7 bases and V by 4 bases; bases with no gene match: 6. The CDR3 length is 16 residues. CDR3 in amino acids: CASSTWTSGRWNEQFF. The CDR3 DNA sequence: TGTGCCAGTAGTACCTGGACTAGCGGGAGGTGGAATGAGCAGTTCTTC.

The chain couples TRBV27 to TRBJ2-2, with TRBD2 identical over 8 bases. The CDR3 length is 13 residues. Germline V gene data show CDR1 as MNHEY and CDR2 as SMNVEV (reference sequence). Trimming removed 6 bases from V and 6 bases from J; junction bases left unmatched: 3. CDR3 in amino acids: CASRPGGPGELFF. CDR3 DNA sequence: TGTGCCAGCAGACCGGGGGGGCCCGGGGAGCTGTTTTTT.

The V call is TRBV7-9, the J call TRBJ1-3; D unclear. CDR3 length equals 12 residues. Germline CDR1 SEHNR, CDR2 FQNEAQ (reference sequence). Trimming removed 2 bases at V and 16 bases at J, with 15 bases between. The CDR3 nucleotides read TGTGCCAGCAGCTTATACCCCGGGAGTTTGTATTTT. Its protein product is CASSLYPGSLYF.

This clone was recorded once. The J gene is TRBJ1-1, the V gene TRBV19; D is undetermined. Germline CDR1 LNHDA, CDR2 SQIVND (reference sequence). There are 14 residues in the CDR3. V lost 7 bases, J lost 3 bases, and 15 bases lay in between. As DNA, the CDR3 is TGTGCCAGTACCCCCGGCGGGAAGGACACTGAAGCTTTCTTT. This translates into CASTPGGKDTEAFF.

The chain recombines TRBV4-1 with TRBJ2-1, with 7 bases matching TRBD2. The V gene end was trimmed by 5 bases and the J gene end by 9 bases; junction bases not matched to a gene: 4. Germline CDR1 and CDR2: MGHRA and YSYEKL. The CDR3 consists of 12 residues. The CDR3 sequence is CASSSPGGEQFF. In nucleotides, the CDR3 is TGCGCCAGCAGCTCCCCGGGAGGTGAGCAGTTCTTC.

V usage is TRBV5-1 and J usage is TRBJ1-5; 9 bases map to TRBD1. Germline V gene sequence: CDR1 SGHRS, CDR2 YFSETQ. V dropped 4 bases and J dropped 7; count of bases not matched to a gene: 9. The CDR3 sequence is 15 residues long. CDR3 protein: CASSPDGTGQQPQHF. Written as DNA, the CDR3 is TGCGCCAGCAGCCCGGACGGGACAGGGCAACAGCCCCAGCATTTT.

V is TRBV6-4 and J is TRBJ1-2; D unclear. Germline V lookup: CDR1 MRHNA, CDR2 SNTAGT. Trimming took off 4 bases at V and 3 bases at J, with 12 bases between the two ends. The CDR3 is 14 residues long. CDR3 DNA sequence: TGTGCCAGCAGTGTGGTATTCCGGGACTATGGCTACACCTTC. Amino acid sequence: CASSVVFRDYGYTF.

The chain uses TRBV7-9 and TRBJ1-5, with D perhaps TRBD1 (5 bases). The CDR3 is 14 residues long. Trimming pared 5 bases from V and 3 bases from J, leaving 11 bases between. Germline V gene data show CDR1 as SEHNR and CDR2 as FQNEAQ (reference sequence). The CDR3 region has the DNA TGTGCCAGCAGCGGCACAGGTAACAATCAGCCCCAGCATTTT. It codes for CASSGTGNNQPQHF.

A few counts support this clone. The chain recombines TRBV6-5 with TRBJ2-2; the match to TRBD1 covers 7 bases. Germline-derived CDR1 and CDR2 are MNHEY and SVGAGI. There are 14 residues in the CDR3. V shed 2 bases, J shed 4 bases, and the junction held 1 base outside the gene matches. CDR3 residues: CASSYAGGTGELFF. DNA for the CDR3: TGTGCCAGCAGTTACGCAGGGGGCACCGGGGAGCTGTTTTTT.

This chain connects TRBV6-1 to TRBJ2-5; possibly TRBD2 for D (5 bases). Per germline, CDR1 MNHNS and CDR2 SASEGT. Trimming cost V 4 bases and J 5 bases, with 11 bases left between them. The CDR3 spans 13 residues. The CDR3 nucleotides are TGTGCCAGCAGTGTTAACAGAGGGGAGACCCAGTACTTC. Protein: CASSVNRGETQYF.

This chain uses TRBV2 with TRBJ1-5; TRBD1 matches 8 bases. Germline V gene data show CDR1 as SNHLY and CDR2 as FYNNEI. J was trimmed by 3 bases and V by 6 bases; bases with no gene match: 4. The CDR3 is 14 residues long. The DNA for the CDR3 is TGTGCCAGCAGCCGGACAGGGACCAATCAGCCCCAGCATTTT. This codes for CASSRTGTNQPQHF.

This clone was seen only once. This sequence joins TRBV28 and TRBJ1-4; D perhaps matches TRBD1 (5 bases). In germline, CDR1 is MDHEN, CDR2 SYDVKM. CDR3 length: 15 residues. The germline V and J ends were trimmed by 6 bases and 0 bases, with 11 bases remaining between them. CDR3 bases: TGTGCCAGCAGCCCCGGGGGGACAACTAATGAAAAACTGTTTTTT. Residues: CASSPGGTTNEKLFF.

This chain joins TRBV29-1 and TRBJ2-7, with 7 bases that match TRBD1. Unmatched junction bases numbered 4, after V lost 5 bases and J lost 0 bases. The CDR3 runs 13 residues. Germline values: CDR1 SQVTM, CDR2 ANQGSEA. The CDR3 bases are TGCAGCGTTTCGGACAGGAGCTCCTACGAGCAGTACTTC. Amino acids: CSVSDRSSYEQYF.

The chain recombines TRBV6-1 with TRBJ2-2, with 11 nucleotides matching TRBD1. The V segment lost 10 bases and the J segment 7 bases; nucleotides outside the gene matches: 5. The CDR3 runs 13 residues. The germline gives CDR1 MNHNS, CDR2 SASEGT. The CDR3 is CAIGQGAGGELFF. The CDR3 region has the DNA TGTGCCATCGGACAGGGGGCAGGCGGGGAGCTGTTTTTT.

The chain carries TRBV7-6 and TRBJ2-3, with D possibly TRBD1 on 6 matching bases. The CDR3 spans 14 residues. From germline, CDR1 is SGHVS and CDR2 FNYEAQ. V dropped 3 bases and J dropped 3 bases, with 10 bases sitting between them. The CDR3 sequence: CASSFTGLTDTQYF. In DNA, the CDR3 is TGTGCCAGCAGCTTTACAGGGTTGACAGATACGCAGTATTTT.

The chain joins TRBV7-9 to TRBJ1-1, with 7 bases fitting TRBD1. CDR1 is SEHNR, CDR2 FQNEAQ, per germline (reference sequence). The J segment lost 0 bases and the V segment lost 4 bases, leaving 5 bases of the junction unmatched. This CDR3 contains 15 residues. The CDR3 is CASSSPQGVNTEAFF. The CDR3 coding sequence is TGTGCCAGCAGCTCGCCTCAGGGGGTGAACACTGAAGCTTTCTTT.

The chain couples TRBV5-6 to TRBJ2-7, with a weak D call TRBD2 (6 bases). There are 14 residues in the CDR3. In germline, CDR1 is SGHDT, CDR2 YYEEEE. Trimming stripped 4 bases from V and 3 bases from J, with 14 bases between. The CDR3 is CASSPPGVDYEQYF. The DNA for the CDR3 is TGTGCCAGCAGCCCCCCGGGGGTTGACTACGAGCAGTACTTC.

This clone came up once. V gene TRBV28 combines with J gene TRBJ2-3; the D gene is possibly TRBD2 (7 bases). The germline V gene encodes CDR1 MDHEN and CDR2 SYDVKM. The V end lost 3 bases, the J end lost 1 base, and 11 bases lay between the germline ends. The CDR3 consists of 15 residues. The CDR3 loop reads CASSFGRGGTDTQYF. The CDR3 coding sequence is TGTGCCAGCAGTTTTGGGAGGGGGGGCACAGATACGCAGTATTTT. Looking up the rest from reference TRBV28 and TRBJ2-3 gives the full variable domain: DVKVTQSSRYLVKRTGEKVFLECVQDMDHENMFWYRQDPGLGLRLIYFSYDVKMKEKGDIPEGYSVSREKKERFSLILESASTNQTSMYLCASSFGRGGTDTQYFGPGTRLTVL.

The gene calls are TRBV15 and TRBJ1-5, with 7 positions matching TRBD1. Germline V gene data show CDR1 as LNHNV and CDR2 as YYDKDF (reference sequence). This CDR3 comprises 15 residues. Losses at the gene ends were 7 bases for V and 3 bases for J; bases not matched to a gene: 9. CDR3 residues: CATTDGRGFNQPQHF. The CDR3 nucleotides read TGTGCCACCACCGACGGCAGGGGGTTCAATCAGCCCCAGCATTTT.

The chain employs TRBV6-1 and TRBJ2-2, with TRBD1 identical over 8 bases. V lost 10 bases and J lost 6; bases outside the gene matches: 13. This CDR3 is 15 amino acids long. CDR1 MNHNS and CDR2 SASEGT come from the germline V gene. Here the CDR3 reads CAILPAGGTAGELFF. CDR3 in DNA: TGTGCCATCCTTCCTGCAGGGGGCACCGCCGGGGAGCTGTTTTTT.

The gene calls are TRBV9 and TRBJ2-7; TRBD1 matches 7 bases. In germline, CDR1 is SGDLS, CDR2 YYNGEE. V dropped 2 bases and J dropped 2; count of bases not matched to a gene: 1. The length of the CDR3 is 13 residues. DNA for the CDR3: TGTGCCAGCAGCGTCGGGACAGCCTACGAGCAGTACTTC. Protein sequence: CASSVGTAYEQYF.

V and J are TRBV30 and TRBJ1-5; D call uncertain. CDR3 length equals 13 residues. The V gene lost 1 base and the J gene lost 4 bases, with 8 bases spanning the gap. Germline CDR1 reads GTSNPN; CDR2 reads SVGIG (reference sequence). The CDR3 DNA sequence: TGTGCCTGGAGTGGGCAGGTTAATCAGCCCCAGCATTTT. This sequence encodes CAWSGQVNQPQHF.

This clone was recorded once. The J gene is TRBJ2-5, the V gene TRBV5-4; TRBD2 aligns across 9 bases. The CDR3 covers 15 residues. Per germline, CDR1 SGHNT and CDR2 YYREEE (reference sequence). Trimming removed 5 bases from V and 0 bases from J; junction bases left unmatched: 5. The CDR3: CASRRASGDQETQYF. In nucleotides, the CDR3 is TGTGCCAGCAGACGGGCTAGCGGGGACCAAGAGACCCAGTACTTC.

The chain carries TRBV27 and TRBJ2-2; D gene ambiguous. CDR3 size: 17 residues. The V end was cut by 2 bases, the J end by 1 base, with 14 bases between. Germline CDR1 reads MNHEY; CDR2 reads SMNVEV (reference sequence). The CDR3 coding sequence is TGTGCCAGCAGTTTACCCCACGGTGTAGAGAACACCGGGGAGCTGTTTTTT. It encodes CASSLPHGVENTGELFF.

This sequence joins TRBV13 and TRBJ1-1; D is possibly TRBD1 (5 bases). Trimming removed 3 bases from V and 6 bases from J, with 14 bases in between. The length of the CDR3 is 14 residues. Germline V CDR1 and CDR2: PRHDT, FYEKMQ (reference sequence). The CDR3 DNA is TGTGCCAGCAGCTTTTTCCGGGGGATGGCTGAAGCTTTCTTT. Protein sequence: CASSFFRGMAEAFF.

This clone was seen a few times. V usage is TRBV19 and J usage is TRBJ2-1, with 14 nucleotides matching TRBD2. V shed 8 bases and J 8 bases; nucleotides not matched to a gene: 11. CDR3 length: 16 residues. Per germline, CDR1 LNHDA and CDR2 SQIVND (reference sequence). The CDR3 spells CASSRSGTSGSDEQFF. CDR3 nucleotides: TGTGCCAGTTCCCGTTCCGGGACTAGCGGGAGCGATGAGCAGTTCTTC.

The rearrangement joins TRBV28 to TRBJ1-2; tentatively, D is TRBD1 (5 bases). Germline-derived CDR1 and CDR2 are MDHEN and SYDVKM. V was trimmed by 7 bases and J by 8 bases, leaving 17 bases between them. CDR3 length: 13 amino acids. CDR3 amino acids: CASKERGVGGYTF. The CDR3 DNA is TGTGCCAGCAAGGAAAGGGGTGTGGGAGGCTACACCTTC.

The CDR3 nucleotides are TGTGCCAGCAGGGAGCCGAGACTTGAAGCTTTCTTT. It yields the protein CASREPRLEAFF. V gene TRBV6-6 combines with J gene TRBJ1-1; D uncertain. This CDR3 spans 12 amino acids. Trimming cost V 6 bases and J 7 bases, with 12 bases left between them. Germline-derived CDR1 and CDR2 are MNHNY and SVGAGI (reference sequence).

The chain has TRBV15 and TRBJ1-2; TRBD1 might be the D (5 bases). Trimming took 0 bases from V and 0 from J, leaving 11 bases between them. Germline V gene data show CDR1 as LNHNV and CDR2 as YYDKDF (reference sequence). The CDR3 is 16 residues long. Here the CDR3 DNA reads TGTGCCACCAGCAGAGACCGGACACAACCTAACTATGGCTACACCTTC. Encoded protein: CATSRDRTQPNYGYTF.

The V and J genes are TRBV5-4 and TRBJ1-1, with 9 bases lining up with TRBD1. Germline trimming cut 3 bases from V and 3 bases from J; bases unmatched to any gene: 6. Germline lookup yields CDR1 SGHNT and CDR2 YYREEE (reference sequence). This CDR3 region has 15 residues. The CDR3 is CASSSDRGRDTEAFF. The CDR3 nucleotides are TGTGCCAGCAGCTCGGACAGGGGAAGGGACACTGAAGCTTTCTTT. The complete variable domain, with remaining parts taken from reference TRBV5-4 and TRBJ1-1, reads ETGVTQSPTHLIKTRGQQVTLRCSSQSGHNTVSWYQQALGQGPQFIFQYYREEENGRGNFPPRFSGLQFPNYSSELNVNALELDDSALYLCASSSDRGRDTEAFFGQGTRLTVV.

The V call is TRBV19, the J call TRBJ1-2; a possible D gene is TRBD1 (5 bases). CDR3 length equals 12 residues. Germline values: CDR1 LNHDA, CDR2 SQIVND (reference sequence). V was clipped by 5 bases and J by 5 bases, with 9 bases between them. Here the CDR3 reads CASSPGLYGYTF. The CDR3 DNA sequence: TGTGCCAGTAGTCCAGGGCTTTATGGCTACACCTTC.

This chain uses TRBV7-2 with TRBJ1-5; D uncertain. The germline V and J ends were trimmed by 1 base and 4 bases, with 8 bases remaining between them. This CDR3 is 14 amino acids long. Looked up from germline, CDR1 is SGHTA and CDR2 is FQGNSA. CDR3 in amino acids: CASSLVYGNQPQHF. CDR3 in DNA: TGTGCCAGCAGCTTAGTATACGGGAATCAGCCCCAGCATTTT.